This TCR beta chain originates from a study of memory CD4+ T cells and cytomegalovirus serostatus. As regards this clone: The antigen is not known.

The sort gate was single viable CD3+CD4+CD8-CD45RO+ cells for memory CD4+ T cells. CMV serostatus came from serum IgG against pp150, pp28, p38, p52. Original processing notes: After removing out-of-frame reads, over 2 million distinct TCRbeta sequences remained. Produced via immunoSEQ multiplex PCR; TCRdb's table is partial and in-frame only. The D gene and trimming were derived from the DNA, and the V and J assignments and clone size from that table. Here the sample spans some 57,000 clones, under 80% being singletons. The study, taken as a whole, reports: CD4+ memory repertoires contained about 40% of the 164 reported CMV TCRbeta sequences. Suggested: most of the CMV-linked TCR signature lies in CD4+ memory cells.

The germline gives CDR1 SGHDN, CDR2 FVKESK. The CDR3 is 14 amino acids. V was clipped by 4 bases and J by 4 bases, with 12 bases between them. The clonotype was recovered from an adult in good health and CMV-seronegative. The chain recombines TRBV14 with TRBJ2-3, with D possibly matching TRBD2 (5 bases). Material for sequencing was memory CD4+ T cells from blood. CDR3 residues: CASSRENAADTQYF. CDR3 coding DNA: TGTGCCAGCAGCCGGGAGAATGCAGCAGATACGCAGTATTTT. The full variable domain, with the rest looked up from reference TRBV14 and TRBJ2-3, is EAGVTQFPSHSVIEKGQTVTLRCDPISGHDNLYWYRRVMGKEIKFLLHFVKESKQDESGMPNNRFLAERTGGTYSTLKVQPAELEDSGVYFCASSRENAADTQYFGPGTRLTVL.